The TCR beta chain under discussion was sequenced for a study of T cell changes during pregnancy in multiple sclerosis. Sequencing was performed with immunoSEQ multiplex PCR; in TCRdb, only in-frame clones are kept and a portion is missing. Found here are about 40,000 clones, 91% of them singletons; the top ten hold more than 7%. The TCR sequence derives from a female donor with multiple sclerosis, enrolled in a pregnancy study. The starting material was CD8+ T cells from peripheral blood mononuclear cells, obtained before pregnancy.

In DNA, the CDR3 is TGTGCCAGCAGCTTGGCTGTGGCAGGGGTACAGTTCTTC. It yields the protein CASSLAVAGVQFF. This chain links TRBV5-4 with TRBJ2-1; TRBD1 might be the D (6 bases). CDR1 and CDR2 (germline): SGHNT, YYREEE (reference sequence). V was cut by 0 bases and J by 13 bases, with 14 bases left in between. The CDR3 covers 13 residues.